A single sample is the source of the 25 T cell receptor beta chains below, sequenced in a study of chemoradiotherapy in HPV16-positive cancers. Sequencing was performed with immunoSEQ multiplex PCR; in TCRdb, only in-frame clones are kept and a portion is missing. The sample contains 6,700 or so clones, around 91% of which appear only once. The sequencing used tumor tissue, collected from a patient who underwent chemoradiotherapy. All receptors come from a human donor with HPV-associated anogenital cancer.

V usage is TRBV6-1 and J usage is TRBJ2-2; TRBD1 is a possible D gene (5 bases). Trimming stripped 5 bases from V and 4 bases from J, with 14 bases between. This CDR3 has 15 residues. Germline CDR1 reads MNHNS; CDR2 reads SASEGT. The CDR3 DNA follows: TGTGCCAGCAGTTCCCGGCAGGGTGCCACCGGGGAGCTGTTTTTT. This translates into CASSSRQGATGELFF.

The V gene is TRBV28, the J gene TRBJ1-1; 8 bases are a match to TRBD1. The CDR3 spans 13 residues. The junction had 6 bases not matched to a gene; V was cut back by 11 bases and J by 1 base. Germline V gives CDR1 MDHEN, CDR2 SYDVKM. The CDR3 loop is CAGRGQENTEAFF. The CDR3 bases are TGTGCCGGAAGGGGACAGGAGAACACTGAAGCTTTCTTT.

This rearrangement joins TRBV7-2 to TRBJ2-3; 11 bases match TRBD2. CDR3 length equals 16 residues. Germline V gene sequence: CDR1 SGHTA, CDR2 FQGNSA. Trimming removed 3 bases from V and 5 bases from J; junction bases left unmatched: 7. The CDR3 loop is CASSLVAGGPEDTQYF. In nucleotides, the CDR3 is TGTGCCAGCAGCTTGGTAGCGGGAGGGCCGGAAGATACGCAGTATTTT.

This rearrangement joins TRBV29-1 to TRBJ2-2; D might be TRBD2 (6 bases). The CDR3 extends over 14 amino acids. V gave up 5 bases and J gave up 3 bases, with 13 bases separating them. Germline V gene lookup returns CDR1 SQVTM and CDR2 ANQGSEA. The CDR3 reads CSVNSGLDTGELFF. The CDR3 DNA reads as TGCAGCGTTAACAGCGGGCTTGACACCGGGGAGCTGTTTTTT.

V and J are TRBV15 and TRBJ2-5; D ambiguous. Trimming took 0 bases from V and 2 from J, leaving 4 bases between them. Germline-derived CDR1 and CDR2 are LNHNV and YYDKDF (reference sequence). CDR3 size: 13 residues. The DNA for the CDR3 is TGTGCCACCAGCAGAGACAAACAAGAGACCCAGTACTTC. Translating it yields CATSRDKQETQYF.

CDR3 sequence: CASSGQLSSYEQYF. The CDR3 DNA is TGTGCCAGCAGCGGGCAATTGAGCTCCTACGAGCAGTACTTC. The chain has TRBV7-2 and TRBJ2-7; D unresolved. Looked up from germline, CDR1 is SGHTA and CDR2 is FQGNSA. This CDR3 comprises 14 residues. Trimming stripped 5 bases from V and 0 bases from J, with 11 bases between.

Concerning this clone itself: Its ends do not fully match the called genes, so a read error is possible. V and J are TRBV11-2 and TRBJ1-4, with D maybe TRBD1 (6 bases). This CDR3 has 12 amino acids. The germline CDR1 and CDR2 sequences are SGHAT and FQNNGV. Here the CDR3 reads CASSLVWGRTQF. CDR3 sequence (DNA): TGTGCCAGCAGCTTAGTTTGGGGGCGAACCCAATTT.

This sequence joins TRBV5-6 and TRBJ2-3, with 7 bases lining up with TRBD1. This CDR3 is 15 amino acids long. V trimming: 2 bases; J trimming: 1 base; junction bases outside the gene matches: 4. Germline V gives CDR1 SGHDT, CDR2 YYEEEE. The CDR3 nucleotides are TGTGCCAGCAGCTTTCGACAGGGCGGCACAGATACGCAGTATTTT. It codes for CASSFRQGGTDTQYF.

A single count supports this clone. Here the CDR3 DNA reads TGTGCCAGCAGCCAAGATCCGCTAGCGGGAGGCACCAATGAGCAGTTCTTC. It codes for CASSQDPLAGGTNEQFF. This rearrangement joins TRBV14 to TRBJ2-1, with 11 bases that match TRBD2. Losses at the gene ends were 0 bases for V and 6 bases for J; bases not matched to a gene: 7. The CDR3 consists of 17 residues. Germline V gene sequence: CDR1 SGHDN, CDR2 FVKESK.

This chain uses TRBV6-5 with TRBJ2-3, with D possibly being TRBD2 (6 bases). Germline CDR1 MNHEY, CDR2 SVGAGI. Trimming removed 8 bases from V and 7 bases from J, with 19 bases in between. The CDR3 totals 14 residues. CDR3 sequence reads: CASLTGTPPHTQYF. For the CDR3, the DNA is TGTGCCAGCCTTACCGGGACTCCACCGCATACGCAGTATTTT.

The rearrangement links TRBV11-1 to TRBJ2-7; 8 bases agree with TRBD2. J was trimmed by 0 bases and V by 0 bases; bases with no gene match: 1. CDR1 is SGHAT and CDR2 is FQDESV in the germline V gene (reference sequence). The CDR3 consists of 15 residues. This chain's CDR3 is CASSLASGISYEQYF. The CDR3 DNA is TGTGCCAGCAGCTTAGCTAGCGGGATCTCCTACGAGCAGTACTTC. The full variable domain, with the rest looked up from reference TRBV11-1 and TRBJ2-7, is EAEVAQSPRYKITEKSQAVAFWCDPISGHATLYWYRQILGQGPELLVQFQDESVVDDSQLPKDRFSAERLKGVDSTLKIQPAELGDSAMYLCASSLASGISYEQYFGPGTRLTVT.

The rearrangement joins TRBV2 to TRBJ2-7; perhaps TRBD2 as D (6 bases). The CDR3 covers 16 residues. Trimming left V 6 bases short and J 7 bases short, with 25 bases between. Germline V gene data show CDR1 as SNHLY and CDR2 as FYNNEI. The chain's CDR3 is CASSGTNAGGAGEQYF. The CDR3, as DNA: TGTGCCAGCAGCGGAACCAACGCTGGGGGAGCGGGTGAGCAGTACTTC.

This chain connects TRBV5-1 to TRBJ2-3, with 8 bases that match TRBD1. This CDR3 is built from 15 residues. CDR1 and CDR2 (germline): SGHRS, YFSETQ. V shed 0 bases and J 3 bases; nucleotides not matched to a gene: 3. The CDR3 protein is CASSLDTGGTDTQYF. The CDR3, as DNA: TGCGCCAGCAGCTTGGACACAGGGGGAACAGATACGCAGTATTTT.

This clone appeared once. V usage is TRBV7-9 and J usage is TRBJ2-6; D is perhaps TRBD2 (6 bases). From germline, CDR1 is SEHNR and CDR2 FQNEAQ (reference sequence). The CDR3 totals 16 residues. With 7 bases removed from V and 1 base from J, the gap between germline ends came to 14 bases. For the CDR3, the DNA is TGTGCCAGCAAGGTTCTGGGGGGATCTGGGGCCAACGTCCTGACTTTC. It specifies CASKVLGGSGANVLTF.

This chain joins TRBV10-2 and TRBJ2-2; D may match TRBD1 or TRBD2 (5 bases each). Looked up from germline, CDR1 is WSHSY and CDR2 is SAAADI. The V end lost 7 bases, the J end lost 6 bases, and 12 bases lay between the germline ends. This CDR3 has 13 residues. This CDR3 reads CASNRDDAGELFF. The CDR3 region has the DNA TGCGCCAGCAACCGGGACGACGCCGGGGAGCTGTTTTTT.

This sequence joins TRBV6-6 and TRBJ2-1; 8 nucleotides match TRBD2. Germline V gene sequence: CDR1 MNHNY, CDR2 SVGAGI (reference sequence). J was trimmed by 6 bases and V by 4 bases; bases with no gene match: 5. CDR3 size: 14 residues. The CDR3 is CASSSRTSSNEQFF. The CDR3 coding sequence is TGTGCCAGCAGTTCCCGGACTAGCAGCAATGAGCAGTTCTTC.

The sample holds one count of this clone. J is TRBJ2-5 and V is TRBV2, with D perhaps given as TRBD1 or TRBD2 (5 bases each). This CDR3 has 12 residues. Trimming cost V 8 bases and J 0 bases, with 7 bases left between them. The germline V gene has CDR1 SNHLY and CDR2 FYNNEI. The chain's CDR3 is CASGTDQETQYF. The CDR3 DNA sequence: TGTGCCAGCGGGACGGACCAAGAGACCCAGTACTTC.

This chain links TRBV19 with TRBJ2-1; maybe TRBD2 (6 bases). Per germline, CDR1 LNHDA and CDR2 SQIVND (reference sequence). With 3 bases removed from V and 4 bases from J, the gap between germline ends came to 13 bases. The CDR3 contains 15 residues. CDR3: CASSMGGGQYNEQFF. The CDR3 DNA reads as TGTGCCAGTAGTATGGGGGGAGGACAATACAATGAGCAGTTCTTC.

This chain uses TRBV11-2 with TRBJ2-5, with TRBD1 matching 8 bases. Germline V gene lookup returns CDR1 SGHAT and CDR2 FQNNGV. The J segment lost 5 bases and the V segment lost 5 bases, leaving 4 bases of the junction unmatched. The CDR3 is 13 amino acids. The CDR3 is CASSRDRRETQYF. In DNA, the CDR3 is TGTGCCAGCAGCAGGGACAGGAGGGAGACCCAGTACTTC.

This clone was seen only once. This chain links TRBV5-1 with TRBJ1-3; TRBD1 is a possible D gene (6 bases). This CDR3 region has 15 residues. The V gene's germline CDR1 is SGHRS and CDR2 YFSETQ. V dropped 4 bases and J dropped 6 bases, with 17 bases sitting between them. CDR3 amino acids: CASSGSSGTLNTIYF. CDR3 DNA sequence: TGCGCCAGCAGCGGGTCCTCGGGGACACTAAACACCATATATTTT.

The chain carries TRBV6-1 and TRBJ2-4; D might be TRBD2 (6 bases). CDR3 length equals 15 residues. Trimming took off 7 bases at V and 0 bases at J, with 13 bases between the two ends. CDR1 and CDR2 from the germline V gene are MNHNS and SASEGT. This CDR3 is CASKGGASAKNIQYF. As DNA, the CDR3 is TGTGCCAGCAAAGGAGGGGCTTCAGCCAAAAACATTCAGTACTTC.

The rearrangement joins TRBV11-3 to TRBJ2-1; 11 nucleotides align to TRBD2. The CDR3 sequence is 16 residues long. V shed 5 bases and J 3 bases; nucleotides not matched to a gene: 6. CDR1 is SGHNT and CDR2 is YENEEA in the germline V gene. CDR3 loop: CASSPLAGGVYNEQFF. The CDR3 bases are TGTGCCAGCAGCCCCCTAGCGGGAGGAGTCTACAATGAGCAGTTCTTC. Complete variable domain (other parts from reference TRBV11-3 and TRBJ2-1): EAGVVQSPRYKIIEKKQPVAFWCNPISGHNTLYWYLQNLGQGPELLIRYENEEAVDDSQLPKDRFSAERLKGVDSTLKIQPAELGDSAVYLCASSPLAGGVYNEQFFGPGTRLTVL.

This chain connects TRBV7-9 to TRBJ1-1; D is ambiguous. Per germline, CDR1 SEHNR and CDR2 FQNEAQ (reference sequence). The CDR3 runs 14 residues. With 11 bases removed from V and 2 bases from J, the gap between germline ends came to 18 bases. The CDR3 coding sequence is TGTGCCCATCAGACCGGACCACTTAACACTGAAGCTTTCTTT. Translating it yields CAHQTGPLNTEAFF.

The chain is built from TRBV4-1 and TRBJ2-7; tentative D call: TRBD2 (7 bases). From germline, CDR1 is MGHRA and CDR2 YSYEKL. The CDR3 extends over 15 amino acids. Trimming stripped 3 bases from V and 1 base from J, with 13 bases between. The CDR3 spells CASSQGGPISYEQYF. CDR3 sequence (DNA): TGCGCCAGCAGCCAGGGGGGGCCTATTTCCTACGAGCAGTACTTC.

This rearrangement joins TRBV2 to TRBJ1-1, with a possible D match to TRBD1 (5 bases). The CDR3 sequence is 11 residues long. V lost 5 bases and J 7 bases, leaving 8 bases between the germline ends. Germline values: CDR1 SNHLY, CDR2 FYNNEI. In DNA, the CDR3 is TGTGCCAGCAGTAGACAGTTTGAAGCTTTCTTT. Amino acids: CASSRQFEAFF.